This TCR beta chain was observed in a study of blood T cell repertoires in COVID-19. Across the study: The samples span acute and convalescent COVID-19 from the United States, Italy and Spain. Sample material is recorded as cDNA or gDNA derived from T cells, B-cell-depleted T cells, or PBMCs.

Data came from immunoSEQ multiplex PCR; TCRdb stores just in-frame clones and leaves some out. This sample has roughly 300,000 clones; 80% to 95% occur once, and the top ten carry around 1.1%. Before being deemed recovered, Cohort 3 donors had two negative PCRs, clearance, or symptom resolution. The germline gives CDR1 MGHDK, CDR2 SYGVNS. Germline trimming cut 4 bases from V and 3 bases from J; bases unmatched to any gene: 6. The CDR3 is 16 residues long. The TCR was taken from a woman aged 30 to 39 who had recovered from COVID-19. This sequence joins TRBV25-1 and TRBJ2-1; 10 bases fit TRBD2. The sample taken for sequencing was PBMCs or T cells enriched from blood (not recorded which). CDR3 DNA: TGTGCCAGCAGTGCCAGACTAGCGGGCAGCTACAATGAGCAGTTCTTC. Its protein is CASSARLAGSYNEQFF.